The 3 T cell receptor beta chains below come from one sample, sequenced in a study of T-cell memory formation after mild COVID-19. Each CDR3 protein gets one entry after TCRdb re-called the 5' RACE reads with MiXCR. The sample carries about 340,000 distinct CDR3 sequences, 21% recorded once. The sequenced material came from PBMCs or a T cell subset sorted from them (not recorded which). The source of these receptors is an adult woman who had mild COVID-19 (a few samples of this study predate the infection). Cell type and time point are not known.

This sequence joins TRBV21-1 and TRBJ2-5; the D call of TRBD2 is as the table states it, not checked on the DNA. TRBV21-1 is recorded as a pseudogene. The CDR3 extends over 16 amino acids. The CDR3 sequence: CASSLPKLASQETQYF. The CDR3 coding sequence is TGTGCCAGCAGCCTCCCCAAACTCGCAAGCCAAGAGACCCAGTACTTC.

The chain is built from TRBV19 and TRBJ1-5; 8 nucleotides align to TRBD1. This CDR3 is built from 14 residues. Germline V CDR1 and CDR2: LNHDA, SQIVND (reference sequence). The ends lost 1 base at V and 7 bases at J; junction bases unmatched: 3. CDR3 in DNA: TGTGCCAGTAGTATAGGACAGGGGATCCAGCCCCAGCATTTT. Residues: CASSIGQGIQPQHF.

This clonotype has a handful of counts. Relative to the germline gene, one junction end is altered; a read error may explain this. The chain couples TRBV7-7 to TRBJ2-1; D is tentatively TRBD1 or TRBD2 (5 bases each). Germline assignment: CDR1 SSHAT and CDR2 FNYEAQ (reference sequence). CDR3 length equals 14 residues. The CDR3 DNA reads as TGTGCTAGCAGCATCGGGACGGGTACGAATGAGCAGTTCTTC. Its protein product is CASSIGTGTNEQFF.